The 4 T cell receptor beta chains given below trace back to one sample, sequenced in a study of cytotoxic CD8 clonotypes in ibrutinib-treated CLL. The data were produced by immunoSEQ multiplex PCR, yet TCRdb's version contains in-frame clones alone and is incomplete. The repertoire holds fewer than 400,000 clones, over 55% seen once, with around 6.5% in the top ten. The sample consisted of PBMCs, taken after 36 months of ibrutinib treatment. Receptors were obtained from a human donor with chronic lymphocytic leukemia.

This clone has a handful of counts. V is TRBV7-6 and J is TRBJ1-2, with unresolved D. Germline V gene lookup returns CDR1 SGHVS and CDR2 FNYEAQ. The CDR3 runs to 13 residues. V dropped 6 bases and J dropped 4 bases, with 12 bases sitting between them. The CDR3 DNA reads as TGTGCCAGCAGTCCTGACCGTGTCTATGGCTACACCTTC. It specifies CASSPDRVYGYTF.

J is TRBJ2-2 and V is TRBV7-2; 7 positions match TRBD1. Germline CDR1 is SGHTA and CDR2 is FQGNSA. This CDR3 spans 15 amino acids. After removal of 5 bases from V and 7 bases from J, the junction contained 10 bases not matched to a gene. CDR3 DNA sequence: TGTGCCAGCAGCACATCAGGGGGAGTTGGCGGGGAGCTGTTTTTT. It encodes CASSTSGGVGGELFF.

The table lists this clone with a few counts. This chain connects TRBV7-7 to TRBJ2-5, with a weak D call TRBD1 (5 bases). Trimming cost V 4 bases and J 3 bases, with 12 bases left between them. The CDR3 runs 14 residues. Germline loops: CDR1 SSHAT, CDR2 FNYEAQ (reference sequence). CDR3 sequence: CASSSYSREETQYF. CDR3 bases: TGTGCCAGCAGCTCATACAGCAGGGAAGAGACCCAGTACTTC.

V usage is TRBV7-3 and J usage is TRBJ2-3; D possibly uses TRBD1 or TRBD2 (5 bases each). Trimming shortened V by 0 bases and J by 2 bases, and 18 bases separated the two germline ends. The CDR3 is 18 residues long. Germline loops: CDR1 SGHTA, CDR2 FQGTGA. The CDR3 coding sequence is TGTGCCAGCAGCTTAACCTCCGAGGGGACGGGTTCCACAGATACGCAGTATTTT. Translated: CASSLTSEGTGSTDTQYF. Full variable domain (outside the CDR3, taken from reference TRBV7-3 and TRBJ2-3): GAGVSQTPSNKVTEKGKYVELRCDPISGHTALYWYRQSLGQGPEFLIYFQGTGAADDSGLPNDRFFAVRPEGSVSTLKIQRTERGDSAVYLCASSLTSEGTGSTDTQYFGPGTRLTVL.